Presented here are 10 T cell receptor beta chains from one specimen sequenced in a study of shared clonotypes between healthy human individuals. Clones were sequenced by immunoSEQ multiplex PCR, and TCRdb holds only the in-frame ones, with some missing. The sample carries approximately 110,000 clones, approximately 70% recorded once. Sequenced: memory CD8+ T cells sorted from blood. Subset reported: CD45RO+ cells pooled with CCR7-negative TemRA cells. These receptors all stem from a woman aged 25 to 39 in good health.

The chain has TRBV5-1 and TRBJ1-1, with D unclear. The germline V gene has CDR1 SGHRS and CDR2 YFSETQ. The CDR3 contains 14 residues. V lost 4 bases to trimming and J lost 5 bases, with 15 bases between them. The CDR3 DNA is TGCGCCAGCAGCCACTCGGGCCTACGGACTGAAGCTTTCTTT. Encoded protein: CASSHSGLRTEAFF.

This clone was found a few times. This chain connects TRBV5-3 to TRBJ2-7; TRBD2 agrees at 12 bases. TRBV5-3 falls under the ORF class, with uncertain function. After removal of 4 bases from V and 0 bases from J, the junction contained 8 bases not matched to a gene. CDR3 length equals 17 residues. CDR3 loop: CARSTTSGRNSSYEQYF. CDR3 coding DNA: TGTGCCAGAAGCACGACTAGCGGGAGAAATAGCTCCTACGAGCAGTACTTC.

This clone was recorded a few times. The J gene is TRBJ2-1, the V gene TRBV27, with D unresolved. The CDR3 totals 13 residues. Per the germline V gene, CDR1 is MNHEY and CDR2 is SMNVEV (reference sequence). V lost 3 bases to trimming and J lost 8 bases, with 11 bases between them. CDR3: CASSFEEEDEQFF. The DNA of the CDR3 is TGTGCCAGCAGTTTTGAGGAAGAGGATGAGCAGTTCTTC.

This sequence joins TRBV28 and TRBJ2-1; perhaps TRBD1 as D (5 bases). The CDR3 is 15 amino acids. Germline lookup yields CDR1 MDHEN and CDR2 SYDVKM. Trimming pared 6 bases from V and 6 bases from J, leaving 18 bases between. This CDR3 reads CASRLDSAPFNEQFF. In DNA form, the CDR3 reads TGTGCCAGCAGACTCGACAGCGCGCCTTTCAATGAGCAGTTCTTC.

This sequence joins TRBV7-9 and TRBJ2-7, with D maybe TRBD1 (6 bases). Trimming took 6 bases from V and 7 from J, leaving 25 bases between them. The length of the CDR3 is 16 residues. In germline, CDR1 is SEHNR, CDR2 FQNEAQ (reference sequence). The CDR3 bases are TGTGCCAGCAGGGTAGCGTCGGGACACTCACTTAGGGAGCAGTACTTC. Translated, it gives CASRVASGHSLREQYF.

The chain uses TRBV10-1 and TRBJ2-1; 11 bases are a match to TRBD2. V shed 10 bases and J 5 bases; nucleotides not matched to a gene: 7. CDR3 length: 14 residues. CDR1 is WNHNN and CDR2 is SYGVQD in the germline V gene (reference sequence). The CDR3 loop is CATPGTSGHNEQFF. CDR3 bases: TGCGCCACCCCCGGGACTAGCGGCCACAATGAGCAGTTCTTC.

The chain combines TRBV27 with TRBJ1-2; maybe TRBD1 (6 bases). The V gene's germline CDR1 is MNHEY and CDR2 SMNVEV (reference sequence). This CDR3 comprises 15 residues. V dropped 6 bases and J dropped 4 bases, with 18 bases sitting between them. CDR3 sequence: CASSRPGAQFYGYTF. The CDR3 DNA is TGTGCCAGCAGCAGACCAGGGGCCCAATTCTATGGCTACACCTTC.

This chain links TRBV5-5 with TRBJ1-1, with no clear D. The length of the CDR3 is 13 residues. CDR1 and CDR2 (germline): SGHKS, YYEKEE (reference sequence). Trimming stripped 0 bases from V and 4 bases from J, with 7 bases between. The CDR3: CASSLDLGTEAFF. The DNA for the CDR3 is TGTGCCAGCAGCTTGGATTTGGGCACTGAAGCTTTCTTT.

This clone has just one count. The chain uses TRBV28 and TRBJ2-1; tentative D call: TRBD2 (5 bases). Germline-derived CDR1 and CDR2 are MDHEN and SYDVKM. V was shortened by 7 bases and J by 10 bases, with 11 bases between the two germline ends. CDR3 size: 11 residues. The chain's CDR3 is CASTGIGEQFF. CDR3 nucleotide sequence: TGTGCCAGCACCGGGATCGGGGAGCAGTTCTTC.

The CDR3 loop is CAISESYGQNQETQYF. In DNA, the CDR3 is TGTGCCATCAGTGAGTCGTATGGACAGAACCAAGAGACCCAGTACTTC. The rearrangement uses TRBV10-3 and TRBJ2-5; D is perhaps TRBD1 (6 bases). Between the trimmed V and J ends, which lost 0 bases and 0 bases, there was a span of 11 bases. The CDR3 is 16 residues long. Germline V gene lookup returns CDR1 ENHRY and CDR2 SYGVKD.